Reported below is one TCR beta chain. This specimen belongs to a study of blood T cell repertoires in COVID-19. Whole-study context: T cells, B-cell-depleted T cells, or PBMCs provided the cDNA or gDNA that served as material.

Original handling: Counts of nucleated cells, estimated from reference gene primer amplification, were obtained. The method was immunoSEQ multiplex PCR; TCRdb's version includes in-frame clones alone and lacks a portion of them. Clonal size and the V and J genes are those of that table, whereas D and trimming came from the DNA. This sample has about 180,000 clones, with approximately 85% found just once. Followed over time, Seattle patients had been enrolled while infection was active. V was clipped by 0 bases and J by 9 bases, with 12 bases between them. CDR3 length: 15 amino acids. Per the germline V gene, CDR1 is LGHNA and CDR2 is YNFKEQ.

This receptor was obtained from a man at least 80 years old with COVID-19, enrolled during active disease. The gene calls are TRBV4-2 and TRBJ1-6; possibly TRBD1 for D (6 bases). Sample: peripheral blood. The CDR3 DNA reads TGTGCCAGCAGCCAAGATCTGCAGGGGATTTCACCCCTCCACTTT. As protein: CASSQDLQGISPLHF.